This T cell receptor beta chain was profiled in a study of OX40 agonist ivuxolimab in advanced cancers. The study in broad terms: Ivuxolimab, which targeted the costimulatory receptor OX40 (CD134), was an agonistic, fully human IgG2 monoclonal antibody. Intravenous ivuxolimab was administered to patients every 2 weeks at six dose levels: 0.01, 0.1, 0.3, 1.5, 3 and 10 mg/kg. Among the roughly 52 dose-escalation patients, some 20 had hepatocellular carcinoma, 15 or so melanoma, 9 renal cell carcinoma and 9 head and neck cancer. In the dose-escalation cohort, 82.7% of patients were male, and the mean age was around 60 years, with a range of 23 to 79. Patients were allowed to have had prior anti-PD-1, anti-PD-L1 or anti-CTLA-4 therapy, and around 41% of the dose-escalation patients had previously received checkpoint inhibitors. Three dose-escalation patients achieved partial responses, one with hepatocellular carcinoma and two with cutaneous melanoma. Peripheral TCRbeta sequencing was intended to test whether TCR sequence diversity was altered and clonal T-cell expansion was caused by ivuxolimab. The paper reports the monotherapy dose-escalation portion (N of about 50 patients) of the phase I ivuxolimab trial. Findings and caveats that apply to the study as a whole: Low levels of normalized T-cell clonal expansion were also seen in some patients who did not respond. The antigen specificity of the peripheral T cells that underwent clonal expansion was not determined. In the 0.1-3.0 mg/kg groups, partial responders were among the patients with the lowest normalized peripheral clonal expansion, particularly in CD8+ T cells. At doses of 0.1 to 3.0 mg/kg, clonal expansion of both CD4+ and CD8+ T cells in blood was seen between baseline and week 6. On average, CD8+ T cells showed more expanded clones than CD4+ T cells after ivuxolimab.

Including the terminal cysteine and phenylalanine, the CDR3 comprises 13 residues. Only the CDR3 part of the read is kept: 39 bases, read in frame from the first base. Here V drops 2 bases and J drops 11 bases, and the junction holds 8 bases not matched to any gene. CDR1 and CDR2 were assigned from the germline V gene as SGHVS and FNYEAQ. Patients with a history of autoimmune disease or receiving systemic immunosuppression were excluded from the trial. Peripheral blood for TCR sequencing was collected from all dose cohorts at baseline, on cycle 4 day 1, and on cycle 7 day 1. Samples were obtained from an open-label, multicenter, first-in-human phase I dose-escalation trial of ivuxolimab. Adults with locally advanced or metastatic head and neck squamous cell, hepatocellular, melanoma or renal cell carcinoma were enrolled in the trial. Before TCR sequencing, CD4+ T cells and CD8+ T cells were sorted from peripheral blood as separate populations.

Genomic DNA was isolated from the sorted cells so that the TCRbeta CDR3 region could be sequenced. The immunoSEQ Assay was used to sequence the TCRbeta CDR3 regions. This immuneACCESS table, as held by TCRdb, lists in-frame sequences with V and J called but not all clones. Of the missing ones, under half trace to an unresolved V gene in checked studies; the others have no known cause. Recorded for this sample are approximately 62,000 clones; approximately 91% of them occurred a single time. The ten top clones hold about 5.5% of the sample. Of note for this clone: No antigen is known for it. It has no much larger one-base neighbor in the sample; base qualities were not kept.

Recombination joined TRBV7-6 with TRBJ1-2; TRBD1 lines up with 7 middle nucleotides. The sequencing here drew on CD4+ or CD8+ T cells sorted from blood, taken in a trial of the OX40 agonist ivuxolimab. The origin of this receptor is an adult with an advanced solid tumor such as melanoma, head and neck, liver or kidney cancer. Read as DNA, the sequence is TGTGCCAGCAGCTTAAACAGGGGCCCTGTATACACCTTC. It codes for CASSLNRGPVYTF.